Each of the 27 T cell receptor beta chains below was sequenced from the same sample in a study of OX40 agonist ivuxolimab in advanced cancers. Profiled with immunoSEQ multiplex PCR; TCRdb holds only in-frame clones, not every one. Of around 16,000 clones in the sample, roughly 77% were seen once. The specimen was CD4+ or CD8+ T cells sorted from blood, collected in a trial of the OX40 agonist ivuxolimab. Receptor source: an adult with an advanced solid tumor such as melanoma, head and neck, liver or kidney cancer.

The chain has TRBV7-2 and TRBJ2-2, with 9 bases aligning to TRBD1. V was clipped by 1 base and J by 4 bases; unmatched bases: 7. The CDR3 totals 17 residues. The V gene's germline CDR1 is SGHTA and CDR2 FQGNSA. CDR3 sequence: CASSLGLGQGITGELFF. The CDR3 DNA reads TGTGCCAGCAGCTTAGGTTTGGGACAGGGAATCACCGGGGAGCTGTTTTTT.

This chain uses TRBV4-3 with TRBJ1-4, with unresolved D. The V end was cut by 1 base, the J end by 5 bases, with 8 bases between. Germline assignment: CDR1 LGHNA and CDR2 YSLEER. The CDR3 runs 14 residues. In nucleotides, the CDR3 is TGCGCCAGCAGCCAAGCAGCCGGAAATGAAAAACTGTTTTTT. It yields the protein CASSQAAGNEKLFF.

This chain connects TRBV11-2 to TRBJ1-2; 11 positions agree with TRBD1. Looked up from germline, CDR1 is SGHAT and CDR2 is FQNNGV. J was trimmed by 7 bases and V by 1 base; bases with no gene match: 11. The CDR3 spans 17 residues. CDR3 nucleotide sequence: TGTGCCAGCAGCTTAGGGAGGTGGGGACAGGGGGTTCGTGGCTACACCTTC. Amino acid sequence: CASSLGRWGQGVRGYTF. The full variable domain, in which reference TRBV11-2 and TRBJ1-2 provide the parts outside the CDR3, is EAGVAQSPRYKIIEKRQSVAFWCNPISGHATLYWYQQILGQGPKLLIQFQNNGVVDDSQLPKDRFSAERLKGVDSTLKIQPAKLEDSAVYLCASSLGRWGQGVRGYTFGSGTRLTVV.

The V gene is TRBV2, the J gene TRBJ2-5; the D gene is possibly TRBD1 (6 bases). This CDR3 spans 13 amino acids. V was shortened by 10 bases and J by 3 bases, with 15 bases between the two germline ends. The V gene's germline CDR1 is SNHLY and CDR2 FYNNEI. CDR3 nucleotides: TGTGCCAACTCAGGGGCAGTGGAAGAGACCCAGTACTTC. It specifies CANSGAVEETQYF.

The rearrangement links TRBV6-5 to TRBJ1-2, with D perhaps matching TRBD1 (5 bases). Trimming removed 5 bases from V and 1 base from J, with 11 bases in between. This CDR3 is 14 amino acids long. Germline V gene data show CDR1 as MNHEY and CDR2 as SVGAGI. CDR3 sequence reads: CASSAGRSNYGYTF. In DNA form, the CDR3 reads TGTGCCAGCAGTGCGGGACGGAGTAACTATGGCTACACCTTC.

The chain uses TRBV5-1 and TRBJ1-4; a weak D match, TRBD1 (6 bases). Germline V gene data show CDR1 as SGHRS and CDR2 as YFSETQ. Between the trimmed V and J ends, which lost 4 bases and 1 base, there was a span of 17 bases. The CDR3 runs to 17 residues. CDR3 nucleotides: TGCGCCAGCAGCGCTACAGGGTCGAGAGGAACTAATGAAAAACTGTTTTTT. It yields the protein CASSATGSRGTNEKLFF.

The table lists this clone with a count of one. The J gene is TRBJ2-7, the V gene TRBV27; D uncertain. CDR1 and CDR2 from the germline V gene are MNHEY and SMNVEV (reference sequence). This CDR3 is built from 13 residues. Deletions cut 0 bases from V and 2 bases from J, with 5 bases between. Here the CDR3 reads CASSLSDPYEQYF. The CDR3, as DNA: TGTGCCAGCAGTTTATCGGACCCCTACGAGCAGTACTTC.

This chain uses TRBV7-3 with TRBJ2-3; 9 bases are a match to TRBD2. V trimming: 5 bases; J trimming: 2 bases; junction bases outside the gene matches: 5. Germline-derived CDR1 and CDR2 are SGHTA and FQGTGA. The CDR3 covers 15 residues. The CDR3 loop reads CASSGTSSPTDTQYF. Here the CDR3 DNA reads TGTGCCAGCAGCGGGACTAGCAGCCCCACAGATACGCAGTATTTT.

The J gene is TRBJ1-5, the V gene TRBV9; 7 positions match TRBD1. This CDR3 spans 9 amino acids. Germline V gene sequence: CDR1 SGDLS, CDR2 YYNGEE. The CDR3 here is CTGAQPQHF. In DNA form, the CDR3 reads TGTACAGGGGCTCAGCCCCAGCATTTT.

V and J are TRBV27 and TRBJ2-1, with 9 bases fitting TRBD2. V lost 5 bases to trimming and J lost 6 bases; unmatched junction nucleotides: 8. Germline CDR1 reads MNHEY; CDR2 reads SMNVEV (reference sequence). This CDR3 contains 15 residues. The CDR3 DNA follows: TGTGCCAGCAGTGATGAATCGACTAGCGGCAATGAGCAGTTCTTC. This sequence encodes CASSDESTSGNEQFF.

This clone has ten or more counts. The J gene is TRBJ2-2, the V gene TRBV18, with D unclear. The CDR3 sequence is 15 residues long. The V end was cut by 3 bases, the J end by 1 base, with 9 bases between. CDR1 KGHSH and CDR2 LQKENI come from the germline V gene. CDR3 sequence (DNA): TGTGCCAGCTCACCTGTGCAGAAGAACACCGGGGAGCTGTTTTTT. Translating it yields CASSPVQKNTGELFF.

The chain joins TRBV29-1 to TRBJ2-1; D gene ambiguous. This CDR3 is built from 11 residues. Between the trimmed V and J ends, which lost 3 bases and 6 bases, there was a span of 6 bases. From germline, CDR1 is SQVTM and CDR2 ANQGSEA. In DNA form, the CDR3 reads TGCAGCGTTGACTCTGGCAATGAGCAGTTCTTC. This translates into CSVDSGNEQFF.

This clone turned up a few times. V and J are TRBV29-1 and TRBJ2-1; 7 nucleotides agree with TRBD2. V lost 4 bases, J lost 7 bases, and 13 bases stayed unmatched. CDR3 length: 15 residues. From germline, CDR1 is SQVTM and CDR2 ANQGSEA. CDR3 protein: CSVVHPAGMGNEQFF. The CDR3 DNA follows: TGCAGCGTTGTGCATCCAGCGGGGATGGGTAATGAGCAGTTCTTC.

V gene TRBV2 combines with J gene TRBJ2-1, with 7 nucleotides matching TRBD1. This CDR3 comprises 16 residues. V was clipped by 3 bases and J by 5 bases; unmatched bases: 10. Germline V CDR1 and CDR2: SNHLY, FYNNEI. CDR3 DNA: TGTGCCAGCAGTGATGATCCCGGGACAGTAGACAATGAGCAGTTCTTC. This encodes CASSDDPGTVDNEQFF.

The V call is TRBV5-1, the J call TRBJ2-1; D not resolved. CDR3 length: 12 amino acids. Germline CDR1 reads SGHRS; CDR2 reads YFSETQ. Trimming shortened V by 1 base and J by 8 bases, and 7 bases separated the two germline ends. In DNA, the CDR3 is TGCGCCAGCAGCTTGTTGGATTATGAGCAGTTCTTC. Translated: CASSLLDYEQFF.

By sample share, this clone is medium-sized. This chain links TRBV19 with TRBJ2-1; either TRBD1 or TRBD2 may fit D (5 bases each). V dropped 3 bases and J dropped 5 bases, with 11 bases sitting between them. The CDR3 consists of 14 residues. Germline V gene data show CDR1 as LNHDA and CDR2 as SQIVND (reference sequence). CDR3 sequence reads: CASSILGVDNEQFF. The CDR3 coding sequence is TGTGCCAGTAGTATTCTGGGGGTCGACAATGAGCAGTTCTTC.

CDR3: CACHGTANSGNTIYF. CDR3 nucleotides: TGTGCCTGCCACGGGACCGCTAACTCTGGAAACACCATATATTTT. The chain has TRBV30 and TRBJ1-3; D is perhaps TRBD1 (5 bases). The germline V gene has CDR1 GTSNPN and CDR2 SVGIG (reference sequence). V dropped 6 bases and J dropped 0 bases, with 15 bases sitting between them. This CDR3 is built from 15 residues.

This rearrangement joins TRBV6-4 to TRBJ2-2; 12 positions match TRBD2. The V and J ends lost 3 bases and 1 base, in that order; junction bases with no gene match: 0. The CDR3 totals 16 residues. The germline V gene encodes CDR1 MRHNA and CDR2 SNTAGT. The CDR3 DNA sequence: TGTGCCAGCAGTGAACTAGCGGGGGGGAACACCGGGGAGCTGTTTTTT. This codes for CASSELAGGNTGELFF.

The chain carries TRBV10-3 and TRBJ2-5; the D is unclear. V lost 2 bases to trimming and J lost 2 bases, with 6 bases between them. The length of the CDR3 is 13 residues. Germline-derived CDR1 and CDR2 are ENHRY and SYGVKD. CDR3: CAISEANQETQYF. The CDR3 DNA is TGTGCCATCAGTGAGGCTAATCAAGAGACCCAGTACTTC.

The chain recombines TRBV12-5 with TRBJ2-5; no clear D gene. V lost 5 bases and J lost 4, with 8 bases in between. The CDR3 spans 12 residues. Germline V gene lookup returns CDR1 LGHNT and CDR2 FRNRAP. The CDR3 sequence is CASGTSGETQYF. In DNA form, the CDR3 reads TGTGCTAGTGGTACCTCCGGAGAGACCCAGTACTTC.

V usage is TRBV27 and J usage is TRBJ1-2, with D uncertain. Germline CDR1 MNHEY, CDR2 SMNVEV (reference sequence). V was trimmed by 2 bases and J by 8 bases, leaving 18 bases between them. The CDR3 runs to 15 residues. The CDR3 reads CASSLQSRSSRGYTF. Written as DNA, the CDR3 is TGTGCCAGCAGTTTACAGAGCAGATCCTCGAGAGGCTACACCTTC.

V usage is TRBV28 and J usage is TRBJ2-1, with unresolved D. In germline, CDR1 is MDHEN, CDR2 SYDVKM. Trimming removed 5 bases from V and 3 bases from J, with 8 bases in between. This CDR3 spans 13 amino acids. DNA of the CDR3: TGTGCCAGCAGTCCCCAAGGCTACAATGAGCAGTTCTTC. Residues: CASSPQGYNEQFF.

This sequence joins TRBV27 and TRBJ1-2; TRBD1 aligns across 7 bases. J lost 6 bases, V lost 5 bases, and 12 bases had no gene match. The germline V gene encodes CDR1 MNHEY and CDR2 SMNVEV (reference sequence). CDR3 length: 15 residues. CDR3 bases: TGTGCCAGCAGTGGGGAACAGGGGTATTTTGATGGCTACACCTTC. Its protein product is CASSGEQGYFDGYTF.

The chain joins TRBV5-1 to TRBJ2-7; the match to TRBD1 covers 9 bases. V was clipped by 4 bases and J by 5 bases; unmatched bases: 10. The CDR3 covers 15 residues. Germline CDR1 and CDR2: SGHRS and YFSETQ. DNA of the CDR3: TGCGCCAGCAGCCCCGGGACAGGGCTCACCCACGAGCAGTACTTC. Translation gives CASSPGTGLTHEQYF.

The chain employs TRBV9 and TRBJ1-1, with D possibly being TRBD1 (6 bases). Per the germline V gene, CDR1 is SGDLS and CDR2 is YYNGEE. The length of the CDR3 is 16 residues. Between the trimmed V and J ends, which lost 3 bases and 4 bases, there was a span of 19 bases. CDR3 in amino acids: CASSGPVGGPRTEAFF. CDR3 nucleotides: TGTGCCAGCAGCGGGCCAGTCGGGGGGCCCCGCACTGAAGCTTTCTTT.

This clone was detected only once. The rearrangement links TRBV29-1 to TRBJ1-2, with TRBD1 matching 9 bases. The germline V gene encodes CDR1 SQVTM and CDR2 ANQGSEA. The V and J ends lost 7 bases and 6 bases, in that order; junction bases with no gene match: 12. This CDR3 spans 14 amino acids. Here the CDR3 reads CSALLWTGDHGYTF. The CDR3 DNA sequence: TGCAGCGCTCTTCTCTGGACAGGGGATCATGGCTACACCTTC.

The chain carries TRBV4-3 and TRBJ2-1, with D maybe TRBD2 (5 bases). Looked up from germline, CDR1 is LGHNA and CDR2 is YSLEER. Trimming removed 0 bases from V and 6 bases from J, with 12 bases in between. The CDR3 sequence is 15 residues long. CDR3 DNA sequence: TGCGCCAGCAGCCAAGAAGCGGACTTAGGCAATGAGCAGTTCTTC. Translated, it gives CASSQEADLGNEQFF.